Described below is a single TCR beta chain sequence and its context. Its antigen remains unknown. The sample belongs to a study of human CD8 memory T cell subsets. A UMI-labeled 5' RACE approach was the method that produced the TCR beta libraries. With the 5' RACE reads reprocessed, TCRdb shows one record per CDR3 protein and no DNA. This repertoire includes roughly 11,000 distinct CDR3 sequences. Study-wide findings and caveats: The Chao1 estimates suggested that precursor exhausted T cells were less diverse than stem-like memory T cells.

CDR1 is LGHDT and CDR2 is YNNKEL in the germline V gene (reference sequence). The CDR3 extends over 16 amino acids. This TCR derives from a human donor in good health. What was sequenced was CD8+ T cells from PBMCs. The rearrangement links TRBV3-1 to TRBJ2-5; as DNA is missing, the TRBD1 call by TCRdb cannot be tested. CDR3 region: CASSQKWTGAGETQYF.